Listed here are 26 T cell receptor beta chains from one sample, sequenced in a study of CD8+CD57+ T cells in acquired aplastic anemia. The template for TCR beta VDJ and CDR3 sequence profiling was genomic DNA. Each CDR3 protein is one row after TCRdb ran MiXCR on the reads. The repertoire holds around 150,000 distinct CDR3 sequences, with around two fifths as singletons. The source material was sorted CD4+, CD8+, or CD8+CD57+ T cells (not recorded which) from PBMCs. Receptors originate from a human donor in good health, serving as a control.

CDR3 DNA: TGTGCCAGCACCGACCCGGGGGGGCCTTTGTCCGTCCTGACTTTC. It codes for CASTDPGGPLSVLTF. The chain has TRBV7-2 and TRBJ2-6; 8 bases match TRBD2. The CDR3 consists of 15 residues. Germline CDR1 and CDR2: SGHTA and FQGNSA. After removal of 7 bases from V and 12 bases from J, the junction contained 14 bases not matched to a gene.

The chain employs TRBV10-3 and TRBJ2-3; TRBD1 or TRBD2 may be the D gene (6 bases each). This CDR3 spans 15 amino acids. The V and J ends lost 6 bases and 3 bases respectively, with 16 bases between them. Germline-derived CDR1 and CDR2 are ENHRY and SYGVKD. DNA of the CDR3: TGTGCCATCAGCACTGAGGGGGGCTTAACAGATACGCAGTATTTT. Protein sequence: CAISTEGGLTDTQYF.

Comment on this clonotype: A read error may account for a junction end that differs from germline. The chain uses TRBV6-4 and TRBJ2-1; 7 bases are shared with TRBD2. Germline V CDR1 and CDR2: MRHNA, SNTAGT. The CDR3 is made up of 14 amino acids. CDR3 sequence (DNA): TGTGCCAGCAGTGACTCTAGCGGGTACAATGAGCAGTTCTTT. Its protein is CASSDSSGYNEQFF.

This chain joins TRBV20-1 and TRBJ2-3; TRBD2 matches 9 bases. Germline loops: CDR1 DFQATT, CDR2 SNEGSKA (reference sequence). V shed 3 bases and J 1 base; nucleotides not matched to a gene: 8. The length of the CDR3 is 16 residues. Here the CDR3 reads CSASGLLAGRTDTQYF. Written as DNA, the CDR3 is TGCAGTGCTAGCGGATTACTAGCGGGCCGCACAGATACGCAGTATTTT.

The V gene is TRBV7-3, the J gene TRBJ2-3, with D unclear. The CDR3 is 13 amino acids. Germline CDR1 and CDR2: SGHTA and FQGTGA. Trimming cost V 4 bases and J 4 bases, with 9 bases left between them. In DNA form, the CDR3 reads TGTGCCAGCAGCTCCGACCCCGCAGATACGCAGTATTTT. Amino acids: CASSSDPADTQYF.

The J gene is TRBJ1-1, the V gene TRBV7-6, with D unclear. The CDR3 covers 12 residues. V was shortened by 5 bases and J by 11 bases, with 15 bases between the two germline ends. Germline V gene data show CDR1 as SGHVS and CDR2 as FNYEAQ. In nucleotides, the CDR3 is TGTGCCAGCAGCCAAGATGGACTAGGGGCTTTCTTT. It yields the protein CASSQDGLGAFF.

Of note for this clonotype: A much larger clone differs from this one at a single base, so this may be a read error. V gene TRBV24-1 combines with J gene TRBJ2-2; a weak D match, TRBD1 (6 bases). The CDR3 sequence is 15 residues long. The V end lost 5 bases, the J end lost 0 bases, and 9 bases lay between the germline ends. Germline CDR1 is KGHDR and CDR2 is SFDVKD. The CDR3 protein is CATSVRDTNTGELFF. CDR3 DNA: TGTGCCACCAGTGTCCGGGACACGAACACCGGGGAGCTGTTTTTT.

This clonotype was recorded at least ten times. The chain recombines TRBV7-9 with TRBJ1-6, with a possible D match to TRBD1 (6 bases). V was shortened by 0 bases and J by 5 bases, with 11 bases between the two germline ends. The CDR3 has 16 residues. The V gene's germline CDR1 is SEHNR and CDR2 FQNEAQ (reference sequence). The CDR3 spells CASSLATGLNNSPLHF. The CDR3, as DNA: TGTGCCAGCAGCTTAGCTACAGGGTTGAATAATTCACCCCTCCACTTT.

In this sample, this clonotype turned up many times. This chain joins TRBV29-1 and TRBJ1-1; 8 nucleotides agree with TRBD1. This CDR3 comprises 12 residues. Germline V lookup: CDR1 SQVTM, CDR2 ANQGSEA. V lost 7 bases and J lost 10; bases outside the gene matches: 11. The CDR3 loop reads CSALLKQGGAFF. CDR3 coding DNA: TGCAGCGCGCTCCTTAAACAGGGGGGAGCTTTCTTT. Complete variable domain (other parts from reference TRBV29-1 and TRBJ1-1): SAVISQKPSRDICQRGTSLTIQCQVDSQVTMMFWYRQQPGQSLTLIATANQGSEATYESGFVIDKFPISRPNLTFSTLTVSNMSPEDSSIYLCSALLKQGGAFFGQGTRLTVV.

This clonotype was detected only a few times. V usage is TRBV12-3 or TRBV12-4 and J usage is TRBJ1-6; D call uncertain. V lost 3 bases and J lost 6, with 6 bases in between. CDR3 length: 13 residues. The CDR3 nucleotides are TGTGCCAGCAGTTTGAAGTCTAATTCACCCCTCCACTTT. Amino acids: CASSLKSNSPLHF.

About this clonotype itself: A much larger clone sits a single nucleotide away, making a read error possible. The chain links TRBV14 to TRBJ1-1; D not resolved. CDR1 SGHDN and CDR2 FVKESK come from the germline V gene. The V end was cut by 1 base, the J end by 1 base, with 13 bases between. The CDR3 extends over 16 amino acids. For the CDR3, the DNA is TGTGCCAGCAGCCAAGGGAGCCAGGCCTCGAACACTGAAGCTTTCTTT. Translation: CASSQGSQASNTEAFF.

In its sample, this clonotype was seen many times. The rearrangement links TRBV12-3 or TRBV12-4 to TRBJ2-5, with 8 positions matching TRBD2. The CDR3 is 13 residues long. V gave up 6 bases and J gave up 4 bases; unmatched junction bases: 4. The CDR3 DNA sequence: TGTGCCAGCAGGGCCCTAGCGGGAGAGACCCAGTACTTC. Amino acids: CASRALAGETQYF.

The chain couples TRBV5-4 to TRBJ1-2, with D perhaps matching TRBD1 (5 bases). This CDR3 has 14 amino acids. The V end was cut by 3 bases, the J end by 2 bases, with 11 bases between. The germline CDR1 and CDR2 sequences are SGHNT and YYREEE (reference sequence). Here the CDR3 reads CASSSNRLNYGYTF. Here the CDR3 DNA reads TGTGCCAGCAGCTCTAACAGGTTGAACTATGGCTACACCTTC.

There are many counts of this clonotype. The chain carries TRBV29-1 and TRBJ1-1; D gene unclear. Per germline, CDR1 SQVTM and CDR2 ANQGSEA. The CDR3 loop spans 13 amino acids. V lost 6 bases, J lost 0 bases, and 11 bases lay in between. The CDR3 is CSVDEGMNTEAFF. CDR3 bases: TGCAGCGTCGATGAGGGAATGAACACTGAAGCTTTCTTT.

This clonotype was found many times. The chain couples TRBV5-1 to TRBJ1-1, with D unresolved. The CDR3 is made up of 13 amino acids. V lost 7 bases and J 4 bases, leaving 14 bases between the germline ends. CDR1 SGHRS and CDR2 YFSETQ come from the germline V gene. CDR3 in DNA: TGCGCCAGCGGATTCTCGGGAGGCACTGAAGCTTTCTTT. It encodes CASGFSGGTEAFF.

This clonotype has a count of ten or more. The chain links TRBV5-5 to TRBJ1-5; D is perhaps TRBD1 (6 bases). The V and J ends lost 4 bases and 3 bases respectively, with 11 bases between them. The CDR3 runs to 14 residues. Germline-derived CDR1 and CDR2 are SGHKS and YYEKEE (reference sequence). CDR3 sequence (DNA): TGTGCCAGCAGCCAGACAGGTCCCAATCAGCCCCAGCATTTT. It yields the protein CASSQTGPNQPQHF.

The sample holds many counts of this clonotype. The V and J genes are TRBV10-2 and TRBJ2-5; D gene uncertain. The CDR3 is made up of 11 amino acids. CDR1 and CDR2 from the germline V gene are WSHSY and SAAADI. With 6 bases removed from V and 4 bases from J, the gap between germline ends came to 6 bases. CDR3 in amino acids: CASSVGETQYF. CDR3 in DNA: TGCGCCAGCAGCGTAGGAGAGACCCAGTACTTC.

The chain uses TRBV7-2 and TRBJ1-1; D might be TRBD1 (6 bases). Germline V CDR1 and CDR2: SGHTA, FQGNSA. Trimming cost V 6 bases and J 1 base, with 9 bases left between them. The CDR3 runs to 13 residues. As DNA, the CDR3 is TGTGCCAGCAGGCTACAGGGGAACACTGAAGCTTTCTTT. This codes for CASRLQGNTEAFF.

This clonotype was observed a handful of times. A much more abundant neighbour one base away suggests this may be a read error. The chain joins TRBV20-1 to TRBJ1-2; D possibly corresponds to TRBD1 (6 bases). In germline, CDR1 is DFQATT, CDR2 SNEGSKA (reference sequence). The CDR3 length is 13 residues. V lost 4 bases and J lost 4, with 13 bases in between. CDR3 coding DNA: TGCAGTGCTAAGGGGGAGCAGGGCTATGGCTACACCTTC. This codes for CSAKGEQGYGYTF.

As for this clonotype: A much larger clone differs from this one at a single base, so this may be a read error. The V gene is TRBV7-2, the J gene TRBJ1-2; D unclear. Germline V gene sequence: CDR1 SGHTA, CDR2 FQGNSA. CDR3 size: 15 residues. The V and J ends lost 3 bases and 4 bases respectively, with 15 bases between them. This CDR3 is CASSLRAVLGYGYTF. In DNA form, the CDR3 reads TGTGCCAGCAGCTTGAGGGCGGTGCTAGGCTATGGCTACACCTTC.

This chain uses TRBV10-3 with TRBJ2-7; D may match TRBD1 or TRBD2 (6 bases each). The germline V and J ends were trimmed by 4 bases and 0 bases, with 13 bases remaining between them. The CDR3 is made up of 15 amino acids. Germline CDR1 ENHRY, CDR2 SYGVKD. CDR3 protein: CAISAGAANSYEQYF. The CDR3 nucleotides are TGTGCCATCAGTGCGGGGGCAGCTAACTCCTACGAGCAGTACTTC.

The V call is TRBV6-5, the J call TRBJ2-3; D unresolved. Trimming removed 0 bases at V and 7 bases at J, with 2 bases between. Per germline, CDR1 MNHEY and CDR2 SVGAGI. The CDR3 is 11 amino acids. In DNA, the CDR3 is TGTGCCAGCAGTTACTCATATACGCAGTATTTT. Protein sequence: CASSYSYTQYF.

This clonotype showed up just a few times. V and J are TRBV28 and TRBJ1-5; possibly TRBD1 for D (6 bases). Germline assignment: CDR1 MDHEN and CDR2 SYDVKM. This CDR3 contains 14 residues. Trimming removed 5 bases at V and 5 bases at J, with 13 bases between. This CDR3 is CASSKDSGDQPQHF. The CDR3 DNA is TGTGCCAGCAGTAAGGACAGCGGGGATCAGCCCCAGCATTTT. Filled out from reference TRBV28 and TRBJ1-5, the complete variable domain reads DVKVTQSSRYLVKRTGEKVFLECVQDMDHENMFWYRQDPGLGLRLIYFSYDVKMKEKGDIPEGYSVSREKKERFSLILESASTNQTSMYLCASSKDSGDQPQHFGDGTRLSIL.

This clonotype appeared a few times. CDR3 protein: CASGLARTSGSPDEQFF. The CDR3 bases are TGTGCTAGTGGTTTAGCTAGGACTAGCGGGAGTCCGGATGAGCAGTTCTTC. This rearrangement joins TRBV12-5 to TRBJ2-1, with TRBD2 matching 13 bases. Per the germline V gene, CDR1 is LGHNT and CDR2 is FRNRAP. With 3 bases clipped from V and 8 bases from J, the junction kept 10 bases outside the gene matches. The CDR3 is made up of 17 amino acids.

This clonotype was seen once. This chain joins TRBV2 and TRBJ2-3; 8 bases are a match to TRBD2. Looked up from germline, CDR1 is SNHLY and CDR2 is FYNNEI. With 4 bases clipped from V and 2 bases from J, the junction kept 17 bases outside the gene matches. The CDR3 extends over 19 amino acids. CDR3 in DNA: TGTGCCAGCAGTGCTAGCGGGCAGAGCCCGGTGGATTACACAGATACGCAGTATTTT. Translating gives CASSASGQSPVDYTDTQYF.

This clonotype was seen many times. The chain has TRBV11-3 and TRBJ2-1; D gene uncertain. With 5 bases removed from V and 3 bases from J, the gap between germline ends came to 11 bases. This CDR3 comprises 14 residues. Germline assignment: CDR1 SGHNT and CDR2 YENEEA. In DNA, the CDR3 is TGTGCCAGCAGCCCCAGGAAGGTCTACAATGAGCAGTTCTTC. Translating it yields CASSPRKVYNEQFF.